The T cell receptor beta chain under discussion was sequenced for a study of regulatory T cells in long-lasting Graves disease. Study-wide results and limits: Persistent Graves' patients had lower TCR diversity than newly diagnosed ones. Sample size, which was small, may have reduced accuracy.

Time point indicated: newly diagnosed GD, antithyroid drugs for less than 3 months. Extracted RNA from PBMCs served as the source of the TCR library. This clonotype was detected many times. Its target is unknown. Libraries of TCR beta came from iRepertoire HTBI primers plus Arm-PCR of CDR3 regions. TCRdb called the multiplex PCR reads again in MiXCR, with one record for every CDR3 protein. The top ten clones hold about 20% of a sample with roughly 420,000 distinct CDR3 sequences, around 15% of them seen once. Trimming took off 5 bases at V and 5 bases at J, with 10 bases between the two ends. This CDR3 has 12 residues. CDR1 and CDR2 (germline): SGHVS, FQNEAQ.

The chain uses TRBV7-8 and TRBJ2-7; maybe TRBD2 (6 bases). The TCR was taken from a female donor with Graves disease. The sequences come from peripheral blood mononuclear cells (PBMCs), collected at new diagnosis, from a patient treated with antithyroid drugs. CDR3 coding DNA: TGTGCCAGCAGCCCGGGCGGGGACGAGCAGTACTTC. As protein: CASSPGGDEQYF.